This TCR beta chain was sequenced for a study of blood T cell repertoires in COVID-19 (dated by TCRdb to 2018 to 2021). Turning to the overall study: The collaborator samples originated in the United States, Italy and Spain and spanned the acute and convalescent phases of COVID-19. The prospective study material was composed of cDNA or gDNA derived from T cells, B-cell-depleted T cells, or PBMCs. Deeply sampled blood TCRbeta repertoires from subjects exposed to, actively infected with, or recovered from COVID-19 were included in the dataset. The repertoires were released in a freely available public database meant as a resource for research on the immune response to SARS-CoV-2. The samples were drawn from the first 160 participants of the ongoing ImmuneRACE study and from 950 to 1,500 subjects provided by 6 global collaborators. Sample metadata almost always included a de-identified subject ID, COVID-19 status, age in years and sex. Where available, HLA class I and class II types were obtained from metadata supplied by the sample provider rather than from assay-based typing. What the research found in general, with its limitations: The amount of clinical and demographic metadata varied by source and participant and was provided uncurated.

The immunoSEQ Assay, a bias-controlled multiplex PCR, was used to amplify TCRbeta CDR3 regions from genomic DNA. In the paper's pipeline: The number of nucleated cells in each sample was estimated by amplification of reference gene primers within the assay. To quantify the absolute abundance of each unique TCRbeta CDR3 rearrangement, sequence reads were collapsed and filtered. For each sample, productive Simpson clonality was calculated by taking the square root of Simpson's diversity index across productive rearrangements. In its TCRdb copy, this immuneACCESS table keeps in-frame sequences only and misses some clones. Where compared with another copy, unresolved V genes explain less than half of these, and the others have no known cause. The DNA was the basis for D and trimming; V, J and clone size are from that table. The table for this sample lists some 150,000 clones; roughly 85% of them were counted only once. 0.85% to 1.2% of the sample rests with the top ten.

Collaborating institutions collected whole blood in K2EDTA tubes following their own protocols. For TCRbeta analysis, collaborators shipped samples as frozen whole blood, isolated PBMCs, or DNA extracted from either of those sample types. The CDR3 measures 12 amino acids from cysteine to phenylalanine. Only the CDR3 part of the read is kept: 36 bases, read in frame from the first base. The V end loses 4 bases and the J end loses 7 bases, and a stretch of 10 bases separates them. The germline V gene (reference sequence) provides CDR1 SEHNR and CDR2 FQNEAQ. Notes on this clone: Which antigen it targets is not known. Base qualities are not recorded, but no much larger clone differs from it by a single base.

The origin of this receptor is a man aged 40-55 years with acute or convalescent COVID-19. Sequenced: peripheral blood. The V and J segments used are TRBV7-9 and TRBJ1-2; the D gene cannot be resolved reliably. The nucleotide sequence reads as follows: TGTGCCAGCAGCTCCGAGAAGCGTGGCTACACCTTC. It is translated as CASSSEKRGYTF.